This T cell receptor beta chain was observed in a study of patients and donors after allogeneic stem cell transplantation. TCRdb ran MiXCR on the RT-PCR reads and lists one entry per CDR3 protein. Of about 57,000 distinct CDR3 sequences listed, about 14% were seen once; the top ten hold approximately 32%. V was clipped by 1 base and J by 7 bases; unmatched bases: 10. The germline CDR1 and CDR2 sequences are SGHVS and FQNEAQ. This CDR3 spans 16 amino acids. This clonotype was found many times. The sequenced sample was blood, either unsorted or a sorted T cell fraction (not recorded which). V and J are TRBV7-8 and TRBJ2-3; TRBD2 agrees at 8 bases. The TCR originated in a human donor who was either an allogeneic HSCT recipient or a stem cell or donor lymphocyte infusion donor (not recorded which). It is not recorded whose cells these are; they may come from a transplant donor. The CDR3 DNA sequence: TGTGCCAGCAGCTTAGAGGCTAGCGGGTGGCACTATACGCAGTATTTT. Translating gives CASSLEASGWHYTQYF.